One and the same sample provided the 24 T cell receptor beta chains below, sequenced in a study of patients and donors after allogeneic stem cell transplantation. TCRdb independently ran MiXCR on the RT-PCR reads; one entry per CDR3 protein. The table records about 1,300 distinct CDR3 sequences, 4.5% to 7% of them present only once. The sample was blood, either unsorted or a sorted T cell fraction (not recorded which). These receptors came from a human donor who was either an allogeneic HSCT recipient or a stem cell or donor lymphocyte infusion donor (not recorded which). It is not recorded whose cells these are; they may come from a transplant donor.

This clonotype is labeled medium-sized. This rearrangement joins TRBV7-6 to TRBJ1-2; D gene uncertain. V lost 4 bases to trimming and J lost 6 bases, with 9 bases between them. The CDR3 is 12 residues long. The germline gives CDR1 SGHVS, CDR2 FNYEAQ. CDR3: CASSSGVDGYTF. The CDR3 DNA follows: TGTGCCAGCAGCTCCGGGGTGGATGGCTACACCTTC.

CDR3 sequence (DNA): TGCAGTGGCCAGGGGGTGGTCTACGAGCAGTACTTC. Its protein is CSGQGVVYEQYF. V is TRBV29-1 and J is TRBJ2-7; TRBD1 agrees at 7 bases. The CDR3 spans 12 residues. Per germline, CDR1 SQVTM and CDR2 ANQGSEA.

The chain carries TRBV11-2 and TRBJ2-7, with TRBD1 matching over 9 bases. Germline trimming cut 2 bases from V and 3 bases from J; bases unmatched to any gene: 11. This CDR3 region has 17 residues. Germline V gene lookup returns CDR1 SGHAT and CDR2 FQNNGV. The CDR3 spells CASSLTSDGTGNYEQYF. The CDR3 DNA reads TGTGCCAGCAGCTTAACCTCCGATGGGACAGGGAACTACGAGCAGTACTTC.

By its share, this clonotype is medium-sized. The chain joins TRBV7-9 to TRBJ1-1; D is perhaps TRBD1 (6 bases). The germline CDR1 and CDR2 sequences are SEHNR and FQNEAQ (reference sequence). Trimming cost V 2 bases and J 1 base, with 11 bases left between them. The length of the CDR3 is 15 residues. CDR3 DNA sequence: TGTGCCAGCAGCTTATACAGGGCCGGGAACACTGAAGCTTTCTTT. Its protein product is CASSLYRAGNTEAFF.

By share, this clonotype counts as medium-sized. The CDR3 region is CASSEGGQSGTQYF. Written as DNA, the CDR3 is TGTGCCAGCAGCGAGGGAGGGCAATCGGGGACCCAGTACTTC. The chain is built from TRBV7-3 and TRBJ2-5, with TRBD2 matching 7 bases. The V and J ends lost 5 bases and 7 bases, in that order; junction bases with no gene match: 10. The CDR3 is 14 residues long. The germline gives CDR1 SGHTA, CDR2 FQGTGA.

By share of the sample, this clonotype is large. The chain is built from TRBV7-6 and TRBJ2-5, with D possibly matching TRBD1 (6 bases). CDR1 and CDR2 (germline): SGHVS, FNYEAQ. The CDR3 is 14 residues long. V was shortened by 5 bases and J by 2 bases, with 12 bases between the two germline ends. The CDR3 loop reads CASSLGQIQETQYF. CDR3 DNA sequence: TGTGCCAGCAGCCTCGGACAGATACAAGAGACCCAGTACTTC.

By share of the sample, this clonotype is medium-sized. The chain links TRBV7-2 to TRBJ2-1, with D uncertain. CDR3 length equals 15 residues. V lost 6 bases, J lost 0 bases, and 12 bases lay in between. CDR1 SGHTA and CDR2 FQGNSA come from the germline V gene. The chain's CDR3 is CASSPDQSSYNEQFF. As DNA, the CDR3 is TGTGCCAGCAGTCCGGACCAAAGCTCCTACAATGAGCAGTTCTTC.

This clonotype qualifies as large. The rearrangement links TRBV29-1 to TRBJ1-5; 7 nucleotides match TRBD1. Germline trimming cut 6 bases from V and 1 base from J; bases unmatched to any gene: 6. Germline V gives CDR1 SQVTM, CDR2 ANQGSEA. The CDR3 loop spans 14 amino acids. CDR3 region: CSVATGYSNQPQHF. The CDR3 region has the DNA TGCAGCGTCGCGACAGGGTACAGCAATCAGCCCCAGCATTTT.

This clonotype appeared a few times. CDR3: CASSPSRVLTDTQYF. CDR3 nucleotide sequence: TGTGCCAGCTCACCGAGTCGGGTTCTCACAGATACGCAGTATTTT. This rearrangement joins TRBV27 to TRBJ2-3; D remains ambiguous. In germline, CDR1 is MNHEY, CDR2 SMNVEV (reference sequence). The V end lost 8 bases, the J end lost 2 bases, and 17 bases lay between the germline ends. The CDR3 consists of 15 residues.

In DNA, the CDR3 is TGTGCCAGCAGCCAAGAGGTTGCGGAGGAGCAGTTCTTC. Translation: CASSQEVAEEQFF. The chain uses TRBV7-3 and TRBJ2-1; D gene ambiguous. The CDR3 has 13 residues. V lost 5 bases and J 10 bases, leaving 15 bases between the germline ends. Looked up from germline, CDR1 is SGHTA and CDR2 is FQGTGA.

The CDR3 coding sequence is TGTGCCAGTGGGTCCGGTTCGAGCGGGTCCTACGAGCAGTACTTC. Translating gives CASGSGSSGSYEQYF. The rearrangement links TRBV6-5 to TRBJ2-7; weak D call: TRBD2 (6 bases). Germline V gives CDR1 MNHEY, CDR2 SVGAGI. The CDR3 has 15 amino acids. Trimming removed 9 bases from V and 1 base from J, with 19 bases in between.

The V and J genes are TRBV18 and TRBJ2-7; D gene ambiguous. Trimming took 2 bases from V and 7 from J, leaving 9 bases between them. The germline V gene has CDR1 KGHSH and CDR2 LQKENI. The CDR3 is 12 residues long. CDR3 sequence reads: CASSPTTGEQYF. CDR3 in DNA: TGTGCCAGCTCACCAACGACTGGGGAGCAGTACTTC.

There are a few counts of this clonotype. V is TRBV7-3 and J is TRBJ2-7; 12 bases are shared with TRBD2. Germline trimming cut 5 bases from V and 4 bases from J; bases unmatched to any gene: 6. The germline gives CDR1 SGHTA, CDR2 FQGTGA. The CDR3 sequence is 15 residues long. The CDR3 DNA reads TGTGCCAGCAGCCCTGGACTAGCGGGACTTTACGAGCAGTACTTC. Amino acid sequence: CASSPGLAGLYEQYF.

In this sample, this clonotype turned up a few times. This chain uses TRBV5-1 with TRBJ2-1; possible D gene TRBD1, 5 bases. CDR1 SGHRS and CDR2 YFSETQ come from the germline V gene. Trimming took off 4 bases at V and 3 bases at J, with 11 bases between the two ends. This CDR3 has 14 amino acids. CDR3 protein: CASSTGEDYNEQFF. In DNA, the CDR3 is TGCGCCAGCAGCACAGGAGAAGACTACAATGAGCAGTTCTTC.

By its share, this clonotype is medium-sized. The chain links TRBV12-3 or TRBV12-4 to TRBJ1-1; no reliable D call. The CDR3 consists of 12 residues. Trimming pared 7 bases from V and 5 bases from J, leaving 11 bases between. Here the CDR3 DNA reads TGTGCCAGCACCCCGAGGTCGACTGAAGCTTTCTTT. This gives the protein CASTPRSTEAFF.

This clonotype counts as medium-sized. The rearrangement joins TRBV9 to TRBJ2-5, with TRBD2 identical over 8 bases. The CDR3 totals 15 residues. The trim removed 7 bases at V and 5 bases at J, leaving 13 bases unmatched. Germline loops: CDR1 SGDLS, CDR2 YYNGEE. CDR3 sequence: CASASVSGGVETQYF. As DNA, the CDR3 is TGTGCCAGCGCCAGTGTCTCGGGAGGGGTTGAGACCCAGTACTTC. The whole variable domain, remainder taken from reference TRBV9 and TRBJ2-5, is DSGVTQTPKHLITATGQRVTLRCSPRSGDLSVYWYQQSLDQGLQFLIQYYNGEERAKGNILERFSAQQFPDLHSELNLSSLELGDSALYFCASASVSGGVETQYFGPGTRLLVL.

By frequency in the sample, this clonotype is large (0.1 to 1%). The chain employs TRBV4-1 and TRBJ1-1, with 8 bases identical to TRBD1. This CDR3 is 17 amino acids long. V lost 1 base and J lost 1; bases outside the gene matches: 8. Per the germline V gene, CDR1 is MGHRA and CDR2 is YSYEKL. The DNA of the CDR3 is TGCGCCAGCAGCCAAGGTCTTCGGACAGGGAAGAACACTGAAGCTTTCTTT. Protein: CASSQGLRTGKNTEAFF.

As to this clonotype: A far larger clone is a single base away, which makes a read error likely. The chain joins TRBV6-2 or TRBV6-3 to TRBJ2-7, with TRBD2 matching over 9 bases. The trim removed 7 bases at V and 12 bases at J, leaving 13 bases unmatched. Per germline, CDR1 MNHEY and CDR2 SVGEGT. The CDR3 is made up of 13 amino acids. CDR3 sequence (DNA): TGTGCCAGCATTCTGGGCGGGAGGGTAGGTCGGTACTTC. Encoded protein: CASILGGRVGRYF.

This clonotype rates as large. V is TRBV7-2 and J is TRBJ2-1; D gene unclear. The CDR3 has 14 amino acids. Per the germline V gene, CDR1 is SGHTA and CDR2 is FQGNSA. With 2 bases removed from V and 0 bases from J, the gap between germline ends came to 5 bases. The CDR3 region has the DNA TGTGCCAGCAGCTTAATGGGCTCCTACAATGAGCAGTTCTTC. It encodes CASSLMGSYNEQFF. Full variable domain (missing parts from reference TRBV7-2 and TRBJ2-1): GAGVSQSPSNKVTEKGKDVELRCDPISGHTALYWYRQSLGQGLEFLIYFQGNSAPDKSGLPSDRFSAERTGGSVSTLTIQRTQQEDSAVYLCASSLMGSYNEQFFGPGTRLTVL.

J is TRBJ2-5 and V is TRBV7-2; D ambiguous. This CDR3 spans 12 amino acids. Germline loops: CDR1 SGHTA, CDR2 FQGNSA. The V end lost 5 bases, the J end lost 4 bases, and 8 bases lay between the germline ends. CDR3 sequence reads: CASSPSTETQYF. As DNA, the CDR3 is TGTGCCAGCAGCCCGTCGACAGAGACCCAGTACTTC.

This chain joins TRBV11-3 and TRBJ2-5; D not resolved. CDR1 is SGHNT, CDR2 YENEEA, per germline. V was cut by 4 bases and J by 2 bases, with 14 bases left in between. This CDR3 is 15 amino acids long. CDR3 sequence reads: CASSYQWSGQETQYF. The CDR3 DNA reads TGTGCCAGCAGCTATCAGTGGAGTGGGCAAGAGACCCAGTACTTC.

By sample fraction, this clonotype is medium-sized (0.01 to 0.1%). The J gene is TRBJ2-3, the V gene TRBV12-3 or TRBV12-4, with D possibly being TRBD1 (6 bases). This CDR3 contains 14 residues. The ends were cut back, 5 bases at V and 5 bases at J, with 14 bases in the middle. The CDR3 loop is CASSPSRGQDTQYF. In DNA, the CDR3 is TGTGCCAGCAGTCCAAGCCGGGGACAAGATACGCAGTATTTT.

By sample share, this clonotype is large. This chain uses TRBV20-1 with TRBJ2-7; D possibly corresponds to TRBD2 (5 bases). V shed 3 bases and J shed 1 base, with 7 bases lying between them. CDR3 length: 12 residues. Germline CDR1 reads DFQATT; CDR2 reads SNEGSKA (reference sequence). The DNA of the CDR3 is TGCAGTGCTAGCGGGAATTCCTACGAGCAGTACTTC. This sequence encodes CSASGNSYEQYF.

This clonotype is medium-sized in the sample. The junction departs from germline at one end; a sequencing error may be responsible. This chain joins TRBV5-1 and TRBJ2-1, with D perhaps TRBD2 (6 bases). Germline CDR1 and CDR2: SGHRS and YFSETQ. The CDR3 has 14 amino acids. The CDR3 protein is CASSLGLVWDEQFF. The CDR3 DNA is TGCGCCAGCAGTTTGGGACTGGTTTGGGATGAGCAGTTCTTC.